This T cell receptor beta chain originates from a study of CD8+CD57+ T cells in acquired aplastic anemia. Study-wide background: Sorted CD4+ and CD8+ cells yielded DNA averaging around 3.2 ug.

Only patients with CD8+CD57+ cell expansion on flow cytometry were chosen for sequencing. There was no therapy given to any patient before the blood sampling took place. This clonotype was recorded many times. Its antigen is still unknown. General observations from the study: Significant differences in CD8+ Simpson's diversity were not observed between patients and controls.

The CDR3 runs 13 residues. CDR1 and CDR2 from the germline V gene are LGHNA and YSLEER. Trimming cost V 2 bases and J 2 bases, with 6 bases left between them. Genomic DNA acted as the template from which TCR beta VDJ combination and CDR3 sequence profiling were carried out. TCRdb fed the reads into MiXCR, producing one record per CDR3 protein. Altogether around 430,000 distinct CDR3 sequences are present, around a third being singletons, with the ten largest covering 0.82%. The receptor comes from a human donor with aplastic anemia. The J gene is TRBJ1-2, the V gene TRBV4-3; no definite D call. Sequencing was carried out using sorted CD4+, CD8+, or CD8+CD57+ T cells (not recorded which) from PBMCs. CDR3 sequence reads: CASSQPGNYGYTF. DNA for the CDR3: TGCGCCAGCAGCCAACCGGGAAACTATGGCTACACCTTC.